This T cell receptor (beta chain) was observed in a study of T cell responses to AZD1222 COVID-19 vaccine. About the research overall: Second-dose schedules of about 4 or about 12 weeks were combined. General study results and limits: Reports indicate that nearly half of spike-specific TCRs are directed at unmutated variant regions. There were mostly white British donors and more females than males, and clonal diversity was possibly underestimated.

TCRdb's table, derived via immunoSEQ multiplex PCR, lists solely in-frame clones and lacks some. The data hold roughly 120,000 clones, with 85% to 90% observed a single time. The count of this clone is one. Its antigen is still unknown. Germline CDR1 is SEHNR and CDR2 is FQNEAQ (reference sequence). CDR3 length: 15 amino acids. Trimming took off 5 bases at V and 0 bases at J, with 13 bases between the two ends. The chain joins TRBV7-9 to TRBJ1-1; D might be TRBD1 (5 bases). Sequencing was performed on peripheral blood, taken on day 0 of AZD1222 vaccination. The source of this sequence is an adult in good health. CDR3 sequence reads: CASSPRAGVNTEAFF. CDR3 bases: TGTGCCAGCAGCCCCCGTGCGGGGGTGAACACTGAAGCTTTCTTT.